The next 27 T cell receptor beta chains were all read from a single sample in a study of blood T cell repertoires in COVID-19. The assay was immunoSEQ multiplex PCR, and TCRdb's table has in-frame clones only and misses some. The sample consists of 90,000 to 130,000 clones, around 90% of them appearing once. Sample: peripheral blood. The receptor source for this set is a woman aged 50 to 60 with acute or convalescent COVID-19.

The table lists this clone with a count of one. J is TRBJ2-1 and V is TRBV14; 15 bases fit TRBD2. V lost 4 bases and J lost 3; bases outside the gene matches: 19. The CDR3 totals 22 residues. Germline lookup yields CDR1 SGHDN and CDR2 FVKESK. The CDR3 DNA is TGTGCCAGCAGCCCCAGTTTCCTCGCTAGGACTAGCGGGAGGGCGGGCTACAATGAGCAGTTCTTC. It codes for CASSPSFLARTSGRAGYNEQFF.

This clone has just one count. This chain joins TRBV7-8 and TRBJ1-4; 10 bases agree with TRBD1. This CDR3 region has 16 residues. The V segment lost 1 base and the J segment 7 bases; nucleotides outside the gene matches: 6. Germline V CDR1 and CDR2: SGHVS, FQNEAQ. CDR3 sequence: CASSLEQRTGGEKLFF. The DNA of the CDR3 is TGTGCCAGCAGCTTAGAACAGAGGACAGGGGGTGAAAAACTGTTTTTT.

This CDR3 is CASSRTSAYEQYF. The CDR3 DNA follows: TGTGCCAGCAGCCGGACTAGCGCCTACGAGCAGTACTTC. The chain couples TRBV7-8 to TRBJ2-7; TRBD2 matches 9 bases. Germline V lookup: CDR1 SGHVS, CDR2 FQNEAQ. The CDR3 sequence is 13 residues long. The ends lost 5 bases at V and 2 bases at J; junction bases unmatched: 1.

The CDR3 DNA reads TGTGCCAGCCGTCGGGGGGCTCATGGCTACACCTTC. As protein: CASRRGAHGYTF. This chain links TRBV3-1 (or the pseudogene TRBV3-2) with TRBJ1-2; possibly TRBD1 for D (6 bases). This CDR3 region has 12 residues. Germline CDR1 and CDR2: LGHDT and YNNKEL (reference sequence). Trimming took 8 bases from V and 6 from J, leaving 13 bases between them.

V gene TRBV30 combines with J gene TRBJ2-1, with 12 bases lining up with TRBD2. Germline loops: CDR1 GTSNPN, CDR2 SVGIG (reference sequence). This CDR3 is 15 amino acids long. V shed 2 bases, J shed 9 bases, and the junction held 8 bases outside the gene matches. DNA of the CDR3: TGTGCCTGGAGTCCGGGACTAGCGGGCGAAATTGAGCAGTTCTTC. This gives the protein CAWSPGLAGEIEQFF. Full variable domain (remainder filled in from reference TRBV30 and TRBJ2-1): SQTIHQWPATLVQPVGSPLSLECTVEGTSNPNLYWYRQAAGRGLQLLFYSVGIGQISSEVPQNLSASRPQDRQFILSSKKLLLSDSGFYLCAWSPGLAGEIEQFFGPGTRLTVL.

A single count supports this clone. The rearrangement links TRBV7-9 to TRBJ2-7; 9 bases are a match to TRBD1. Germline trimming cut 3 bases from V and 0 bases from J; bases unmatched to any gene: 3. This CDR3 is built from 15 residues. The germline CDR1 and CDR2 sequences are SEHNR and FQNEAQ (reference sequence). The CDR3 here is CASSFPGQGSYEQYF. Written as DNA, the CDR3 is TGTGCCAGCAGCTTTCCGGGACAGGGCTCCTACGAGCAGTACTTC.

V usage is TRBV6-2 or TRBV6-3 and J usage is TRBJ2-3, with 9 bases aligning to TRBD2. V shed 4 bases and J 1 base; nucleotides not matched to a gene: 6. CDR1 and CDR2 from the germline V gene are MNHEY and SVGEGT. The CDR3 has 16 residues. CDR3 residues: CASSSYSGRGTDTQYF. In DNA form, the CDR3 reads TGTGCCAGCAGTTCGTATAGCGGGAGAGGCACAGATACGCAGTATTTT.

The chain combines TRBV27 with TRBJ2-3; D may be TRBD1 (6 bases). CDR1 is MNHEY, CDR2 SMNVEV, per germline (reference sequence). The CDR3 covers 16 residues. V lost 6 bases, J lost 0 bases, and 16 bases lay in between. The CDR3 sequence: CASRNRAGVSTDTQYF. CDR3 coding DNA: TGTGCCAGCAGGAATAGGGCAGGGGTTAGCACAGATACGCAGTATTTT.

V and J are TRBV19 and TRBJ2-5; 10 bases map to TRBD1. Germline loops: CDR1 LNHDA, CDR2 SQIVND (reference sequence). The CDR3 runs to 16 residues. Trimming took 5 bases from V and 1 from J; bases not matched to a gene: 7. CDR3 nucleotides: TGTGCCAGTAGTCCTTCCGGGACAGGGGCCCAAGAGACCCAGTACTTC. Translated: CASSPSGTGAQETQYF.

This chain uses TRBV2 with TRBJ2-7; 10 bases match TRBD1. The length of the CDR3 is 14 residues. Germline V CDR1 and CDR2: SNHLY, FYNNEI. The V gene end was trimmed by 6 bases and the J gene end by 6 bases; junction bases not matched to a gene: 8. DNA of the CDR3: TGTGCCAGCAGGCGGGACAGGGGTATTGGCGAGCAGTACTTC. Translated, it gives CASRRDRGIGEQYF.

CDR3 sequence reads: CASSYTTPGTGYGYTF. The CDR3 DNA follows: TGTGCCAGCAGTTACACAACGCCTGGGACAGGTTATGGCTACACCTTC. The chain employs TRBV6-5 and TRBJ1-2; 8 positions match TRBD1. Looked up from germline, CDR1 is MNHEY and CDR2 is SVGAGI. The CDR3 covers 16 residues. The ends lost 2 bases at V and 5 bases at J; junction bases unmatched: 10.

The V call is TRBV6-5, the J call TRBJ1-2, with TRBD1 matching 9 bases. The CDR3 contains 14 residues. Looked up from germline, CDR1 is MNHEY and CDR2 is SVGAGI. The V and J ends lost 7 bases and 0 bases, in that order; junction bases with no gene match: 3. CDR3 sequence reads: CASTRTGANYGYTF. In DNA, the CDR3 is TGTGCCAGCACCCGGACAGGGGCTAACTATGGCTACACCTTC.

The genes are TRBV10-2 and TRBJ1-6; D is possibly TRBD1 (6 bases). CDR3 length: 14 amino acids. In germline, CDR1 is WSHSY, CDR2 SAAADI. V lost 7 bases and J lost 8, with 15 bases in between. The CDR3 here is CASTAGQIYSPLHF. The CDR3 DNA reads as TGCGCCAGCACCGCCGGACAGATCTATTCACCCCTCCACTTT.

This chain uses TRBV5-1 with TRBJ2-1, with D tentatively TRBD1 (6 bases). V lost 0 bases to trimming and J lost 6 bases, with 13 bases between them. The CDR3 runs 15 residues. CDR1 is SGHRS, CDR2 YFSETQ, per germline. The CDR3 region is CASSLAVGQPNEQFF. DNA for the CDR3: TGCGCCAGCAGCTTGGCCGTGGGACAACCCAATGAGCAGTTCTTC. Variable domain in full (rest from reference TRBV5-1 and TRBJ2-1): KAGVTQTPRYLIKTRGQQVTLSCSPISGHRSVSWYQQTPGQGLQFLFEYFSETQRNKGNFPGRFSGRQFSNSRSEMNVSTLELGDSALYLCASSLAVGQPNEQFFGPGTRLTVL.

The chain couples TRBV28 to TRBJ2-7, with D maybe TRBD2 (6 bases). The V gene's germline CDR1 is MDHEN and CDR2 SYDVKM. The CDR3 runs to 14 residues. V shed 11 bases and J shed 1 base, with 18 bases lying between them. CDR3 coding DNA: TGTGCCTTCGTCTGGGCGGGACGTTCCTACGAGCAGTACTTC. Translating gives CAFVWAGRSYEQYF.

The chain links TRBV19 to TRBJ2-7, with 9 bases lining up with TRBD1. Germline CDR1 and CDR2: LNHDA and SQIVND (reference sequence). After removal of 4 bases from V and 5 bases from J, the junction contained 9 bases not matched to a gene. The CDR3 sequence is 15 residues long. As DNA, the CDR3 is TGTGCCAGTAGTAAACGGACAGGGGATGTAAACGAGCAGTACTTC. Its translation: CASSKRTGDVNEQYF.

The chain uses TRBV2 and TRBJ2-1; 7 nucleotides agree with TRBD2. This CDR3 has 16 residues. CDR1 is SNHLY and CDR2 is FYNNEI in the germline V gene. V was clipped by 3 bases and J by 10 bases; unmatched bases: 15. CDR3 sequence (DNA): TGTGCCAGCAGTGAGTCTGGAGGGAGGGCCCTAGGGGAGCAGTTCTTC. Protein sequence: CASSESGGRALGEQFF. The entire variable domain, with the rest obtained from reference TRBV2 and TRBJ2-1, is as follows: EPEVTQTPSHQVTQMGQEVILRCVPISNHLYFYWYRQILGQKVEFLVSFYNNEISEKSEIFDDQFSVERPDGSNFTLKIRSTKLEDSAMYFCASSESGGRALGEQFFGPGTRLTVL.

The rearrangement uses TRBV6-6 and TRBJ2-1; 11 nucleotides line up with TRBD2. CDR3 size: 16 residues. J was trimmed by 6 bases and V by 5 bases; bases with no gene match: 9. Germline V CDR1 and CDR2: MNHNY, SVGAGI (reference sequence). The DNA of the CDR3 is TGTGCCAGCAGTAACACACTAGCGGGAGCAGCCAATGAGCAGTTCTTC. Residues: CASSNTLAGAANEQFF.

The chain carries TRBV19 and TRBJ1-2; tentative D call: TRBD1 (5 bases). Deletions cut 6 bases from V and 6 bases from J, with 20 bases between. Looked up from germline, CDR1 is LNHDA and CDR2 is SQIVND (reference sequence). The CDR3 is 15 amino acids. CDR3 DNA sequence: TGTGCCAGTAGACTTCGCGGAGGGGAAAATGATGGCTACACCTTC. This encodes CASRLRGGENDGYTF. Full variable domain (outside the CDR3, taken from reference TRBV19 and TRBJ1-2): DGGITQSPKYLFRKEGQNVTLSCEQNLNHDAMYWYRQDPGQGLRLIYYSQIVNDFQKGDIAEGYSVSREKKESFPLTVTSAQKNPTAFYLCASRLRGGENDGYTFGSGTRLTVV.

The V gene is TRBV27, the J gene TRBJ2-3, with TRBD2 as a possible D gene (5 bases). V was cut by 5 bases and J by 1 base, with 13 bases left in between. The CDR3 totals 15 residues. Per germline, CDR1 MNHEY and CDR2 SMNVEV (reference sequence). The DNA of the CDR3 is TGTGCCAGCAGTCAAGGACTGGGTGGCACAGATACGCAGTATTTT. This sequence encodes CASSQGLGGTDTQYF.

The rearrangement links TRBV11-3 to TRBJ2-1; a possible D gene is TRBD2 (5 bases). The CDR3 has 15 residues. Germline-derived CDR1 and CDR2 are SGHNT and YENEEA. Trimming removed 1 base at V and 9 bases at J, with 16 bases between. The CDR3 loop reads CASSLAESSPSEQFF. As DNA, the CDR3 is TGTGCCAGCAGCTTAGCCGAGTCTAGCCCCTCTGAGCAGTTCTTC.

The rearrangement links TRBV7-8 to TRBJ2-7, with D perhaps matching TRBD2 (6 bases). Germline assignment: CDR1 SGHVS and CDR2 FQNEAQ. Trimming left V 1 base short and J 0 bases short, with 10 bases between. CDR3 size: 15 residues. The CDR3 nucleotides are TGTGCCAGCAGCTTAGGTCCCGGGAGCTCCTACGAGCAGTACTTC. Amino acid sequence: CASSLGPGSSYEQYF.

CDR3 in DNA: TGTGCCAGCAGCGCAGACAGGGCTGGCTACACCTTC. Its translation: CASSADRAGYTF. The rearrangement joins TRBV7-9 to TRBJ1-2; 7 bases line up with TRBD1. Unmatched junction bases numbered 4, after V lost 5 bases and J lost 7 bases. Per germline, CDR1 SEHNR and CDR2 FQNEAQ (reference sequence). The CDR3 is 12 amino acids.

The V gene is TRBV3-1 (or the pseudogene TRBV3-2), the J gene TRBJ2-5; 12 positions agree with TRBD2. The V segment lost 4 bases and the J segment 4 bases; nucleotides outside the gene matches: 7. The CDR3 covers 16 residues. The germline gives CDR1 LGHDT, CDR2 YNNKEL (reference sequence). CDR3 residues: CASSRLAGEDSETQYF. Here the CDR3 DNA reads TGTGCCAGCAGCCGACTAGCGGGAGAGGATTCAGAGACCCAGTACTTC.

V and J are TRBV19 and TRBJ2-3; TRBD2 matches at 8 bases. Germline trimming cut 2 bases from V and 6 bases from J; bases unmatched to any gene: 16. In germline, CDR1 is LNHDA, CDR2 SQIVND (reference sequence). This CDR3 is built from 18 residues. DNA of the CDR3: TGTGCCAGTAGTATACTCTCACAGCGGGAGTATAATCAGGATACGCAGTATTTT. Encoded protein: CASSILSQREYNQDTQYF.

This sequence joins TRBV20-1 and TRBJ1-1, with a tentative D call TRBD1 (5 bases). Germline CDR1 reads DFQATT; CDR2 reads SNEGSKA (reference sequence). The V and J ends lost 3 bases and 5 bases respectively, with 16 bases between them. The CDR3 spans 14 residues. CDR3 in DNA: TGCAGTGCTAGTAAAGTGGGGGGGAGGACTGAAGCTTTCTTT. This codes for CSASKVGGRTEAFF.

The gene calls are TRBV19 and TRBJ2-2; D is perhaps TRBD2 (5 bases). There are 17 residues in the CDR3. The V end lost 6 bases, the J end lost 0 bases, and 17 bases lay between the germline ends. Germline assignment: CDR1 LNHDA and CDR2 SQIVND (reference sequence). The CDR3 sequence: CASSDGRGVSNTGELFF. The CDR3 coding sequence is TGTGCCAGTAGCGACGGACGGGGAGTCTCGAACACCGGGGAGCTGTTTTTT.